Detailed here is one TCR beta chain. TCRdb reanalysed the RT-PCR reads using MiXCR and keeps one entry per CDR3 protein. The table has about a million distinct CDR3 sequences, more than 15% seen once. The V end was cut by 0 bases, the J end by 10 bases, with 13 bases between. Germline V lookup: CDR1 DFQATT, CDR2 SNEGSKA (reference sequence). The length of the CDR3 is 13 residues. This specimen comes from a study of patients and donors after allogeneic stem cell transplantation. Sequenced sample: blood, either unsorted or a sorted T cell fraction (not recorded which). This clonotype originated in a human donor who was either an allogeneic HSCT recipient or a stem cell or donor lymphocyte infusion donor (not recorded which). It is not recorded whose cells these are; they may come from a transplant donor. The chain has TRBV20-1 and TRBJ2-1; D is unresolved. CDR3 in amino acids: CSARDFRTQEQFF. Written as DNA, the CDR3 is TGCAGTGCTAGAGATTTCCGGACCCAGGAGCAGTTCTTC.